What follows is one T cell receptor (beta chain) and its context. Its cognate antigen is unknown. This sample was included in a study of T cell repertoires in cytomegalovirus infection. Germline lookup yields CDR1 LGHDT and CDR2 YNNKEL (reference sequence). The CDR3 runs 15 residues. Trimming removed 2 bases from V and 2 bases from J, with 13 bases in between. TCRdb reanalysed the reads using MiXCR and keeps one entry per CDR3 protein. The table includes 490,000 or so distinct CDR3 sequences, over 9% detected once. Whole-study findings and limits: In two of eight donors, the top clonotype was HLA-C-restricted CMV-specific.

The sample comprised PBMCs. This clonotype was sampled from a human donor in good health (CMV status not recorded). Some clones in this sample may be carry-over from other donors' samples. The chain joins TRBV3-1 to TRBJ2-7; a possible D gene is TRBD2 (6 bases). The CDR3 is CASSQIGTPPYEQYF. The CDR3, as DNA: TGTGCCAGCAGCCAAATCGGGACTCCTCCCTACGAGCAGTACTTC.